Listed below are T cell receptor beta chains from one sample, sequenced in a study of T cells after yellow fever vaccination. TCRdb re-called the 5' RACE reads with MiXCR, one entry per CDR3 protein. The table lists 200,000 to 300,000 distinct CDR3 sequences, about 3.7% of them singletons. This material consisted of PBMCs, taken 15 days after the yellow fever booster vaccination. The origin of the receptors is a man aged 18 to 30 who received the YFV17D yellow fever vaccine. CDR3s include the opening cysteine and the closing phenylalanine or tryptophan. The D gene is left open where the match is weak. A clone size is listed for some rows: how often the clone was seen (once, few, many), or a class if it is expanded.

abundance: many
j_gene: TRBJ2-1
v_gene: TRBV5-4
d_gene: TRBD2
len: 14
CDR3nt: TGTGCCAGCACCGATCGGGGACTAGCGAATGAGCAGTTCTTC
CDR3aa: CASTDRGLANEQFF

abundance: many
j_gene: TRBJ1-5
v_gene: TRBV7-2
d_gene: TRBD1
len: 13
CDR3nt: TGTGCCAGCAGCCCCGACAGGGTTTCGCCCCAGCATTTT
CDR3aa: CASSPDRVSPQHF

abundance: NA
j_gene: TRBJ2-1
v_gene: TRBV29-1
d_gene: NA
len: 12
CDR3nt: TGCAGCGTTGATCCGGCCTACAATGAGCAGTTCTTC
CDR3aa: CSVDPAYNEQFF

abundance: many
j_gene: TRBJ2-2
v_gene: TRBV6-6
d_gene: TRBD2
len: 15
CDR3nt: TGTGCCAGCAGTTCCACGGGGGGGGTCACCGGGGAGCTGTTTTTT
CDR3aa: CASSSTGGVTGELFF

abundance: many
j_gene: TRBJ1-3
v_gene: TRBV6-6
d_gene: NA
len: 13
CDR3nt: TGTGCCAGCAGCCCACGCTCTGGAAACACCATATATTTT
CDR3aa: CASSPRSGNTIYF

abundance: many
j_gene: TRBJ1-5
v_gene: TRBV7-6
d_gene: NA
len: 15
CDR3nt: TGTGCCAGCAGCCCGGACGGGTATAGCAATCAGCCCCAGCATTTT
CDR3aa: CASSPDGYSNQPQHF

abundance: many
j_gene: TRBJ2-1
v_gene: TRBV7-6
d_gene: NA
len: 13
CDR3nt: TGTGCCAGCAGCTTGTATCAACACAATGAGCAGTTCTTC
CDR3aa: CASSLYQHNEQFF

abundance: many
j_gene: TRBJ2-1
v_gene: TRBV5-1
d_gene: TRBD2
len: 16
CDR3nt: TGCGCCAGCAGCTTGGAAACTAGCGGGGTAAACAATGAGCAGTTCTTC
CDR3aa: CASSLETSGVNNEQFF

abundance: many
j_gene: TRBJ1-3
v_gene: TRBV7-3
d_gene: NA
len: 16
CDR3nt: TGTGCCAGCAGCTTAAATCCGGGGAGCTCTGGAAACACCATATATTTT
CDR3aa: CASSLNPGSSGNTIYF

abundance: many
j_gene: TRBJ2-1
v_gene: TRBV6-5
d_gene: TRBD2
len: 13
CDR3nt: TGTGCCAGCAGTCGTGGACTAGGCCATGAGCAGTTCTTC
CDR3aa: CASSRGLGHEQFF

abundance: many
j_gene: TRBJ1-1
v_gene: TRBV5-8
d_gene: NA
len: 16
CDR3nt: TGTGCCAGCAGCTTGGACGGGGTCGACGAAAACACTGAAGCTTTCTTT
CDR3aa: CASSLDGVDENTEAFF

abundance: NA
j_gene: TRBJ2-1
v_gene: TRBV11-1
d_gene: NA
len: 13
CDR3nt: TGTGCCAGCAGCTCCTTTTCTGACGATGAGCAGTTCTTC
CDR3aa: CASSSFSDDEQFF

abundance: many
j_gene: TRBJ1-1
v_gene: TRBV4-3
d_gene: NA
len: 15
CDR3nt: TGCGCCAGCAGCCAAGACGGGAGGAGAGGCACTGAAGCTTTCTTT
CDR3aa: CASSQDGRRGTEAFF

abundance: many
j_gene: TRBJ2-2
v_gene: TRBV20-1
d_gene: TRBD2
len: 17
CDR3nt: TGCAGTGCTAGAGATCAAAGCGGGGGACGATCGACCGGGGAGCTGTTTTTT
CDR3aa: CSARDQSGGRSTGELFF

abundance: many
j_gene: TRBJ2-2
v_gene: TRBV5-1
d_gene: TRBD1
len: 15
CDR3nt: TGCGCCAGCAGGGCCGGGACAGGGGGCAACGGGGAGCTGTTTTTT
CDR3aa: CASRAGTGGNGELFF

abundance: many
j_gene: TRBJ1-5
v_gene: TRBV5-6
d_gene: NA
len: 17
CDR3nt: TGTGCCAGCAGCTCCGGATATAAGACAGGAAGCAATCAGCCCCAGCATTTT
CDR3aa: CASSSGYKTGSNQPQHF